These 21 T cell receptor beta chains originate from one sample sequenced in a study of human T cells and chemical hapten exposure. Time point defined: patch test 2, 6 weeks after DPC sensitization. Treatment noted: therapeutic diphenylcyclopropenone sensitization with weekly scalp DPC. From the RACE reads, TCRdb called clonotypes with MiXCR, one entry per CDR3 protein. Here the sample spans about 110,000 distinct CDR3 sequences, 9.2% being singletons. Sequencing used whole blood, obtained in connection with sensitization to the hapten diphenylcyclopropenone (DPC). The receptor set was obtained from a woman in her thirties or forties with alopecia areata. Some clones in this sample may be carry-over from other donors' samples.

This clonotype came up a few times. J is TRBJ1-5 and V is TRBV5-1; D possibly corresponds to TRBD1 (6 bases). V lost 4 bases to trimming and J lost 5 bases, with 16 bases between them. The CDR3 consists of 15 residues. Germline CDR1 reads SGHRS; CDR2 reads YFSETQ. The CDR3 loop reads CASSLQGGDHQPQHF. DNA for the CDR3: TGCGCCAGCAGCCTACAGGGAGGCGACCATCAGCCCCAGCATTTT.

The chain couples TRBV7-3 to TRBJ1-2, with a weak D call TRBD1 (5 bases). Between the trimmed V and J ends, which lost 5 bases and 6 bases, there was a span of 13 bases. Germline V lookup: CDR1 SGHTA, CDR2 FQGTGA. CDR3 length equals 13 residues. The CDR3 is CASSQTPGNGYTF. As DNA, the CDR3 is TGTGCCAGCAGCCAAACCCCAGGGAATGGCTACACCTTC.

This sequence joins TRBV7-9 and TRBJ2-7, with a weak D call TRBD1 (6 bases). The length of the CDR3 is 15 residues. The V end was cut by 6 bases, the J end by 2 bases, with 17 bases between. CDR1 and CDR2 from the germline V gene are SEHNR and FQNEAQ (reference sequence). The CDR3 loop reads CASRRPTGLPYEQYF. The CDR3 DNA is TGTGCCAGCAGACGTCCGACAGGTCTCCCCTACGAGCAGTACTTC.

The sample holds a few counts of this clonotype. The chain couples TRBV7-9 to TRBJ2-5; tentatively, D is TRBD1 or TRBD2 (6 bases each). Trimming stripped 5 bases from V and 2 bases from J, with 21 bases between. Germline CDR1 is SEHNR and CDR2 is FQNEAQ (reference sequence). CDR3 length: 17 amino acids. For the CDR3, the DNA is TGTGCCAGCAGCCAAGGGACTTGGACAGATAAACAAGAGACCCAGTACTTC. Amino acids: CASSQGTWTDKQETQYF.

This clonotype has ten or more counts. V and J are TRBV6-2 or TRBV6-3 and TRBJ1-1; 9 bases match TRBD1. After removal of 2 bases from V and 5 bases from J, the junction contained 3 bases not matched to a gene. CDR3 size: 14 residues. Germline loops: CDR1 MNHEY, CDR2 SVGEGT. CDR3 DNA sequence: TGTGCCAGCAGTTACGACAGGGGGATGACTGAAGCTTTCTTT. It codes for CASSYDRGMTEAFF.

The chain carries TRBV5-1 and TRBJ1-1; no clear D. The CDR3 loop spans 16 amino acids. CDR1 and CDR2 (germline): SGHRS, YFSETQ. V was trimmed by 0 bases and J by 0 bases, leaving 12 bases between them. The CDR3 DNA reads as TGCGCCAGCAGCTTGGGACAAACTAGTATGAACACTGAAGCTTTCTTT. Its translation: CASSLGQTSMNTEAFF.

The V call is TRBV3-1, the J call TRBJ2-5; 7 nucleotides agree with TRBD1. The CDR3 runs 16 residues. The V gene's germline CDR1 is LGHDT and CDR2 YNNKEL (reference sequence). V trimming: 0 bases; J trimming: 2 bases; junction bases outside the gene matches: 6. CDR3 sequence reads: CASSQEGDSAQETQYF. The CDR3 DNA follows: TGTGCCAGCAGCCAAGAAGGGGACAGTGCTCAAGAGACCCAGTACTTC.

This clonotype was recorded at least ten times. This chain uses TRBV18 with TRBJ1-1; a weak D match, TRBD1 (6 bases). This CDR3 is built from 14 residues. V dropped 3 bases and J dropped 4 bases, with 12 bases sitting between them. CDR1 is KGHSH, CDR2 LQKENI, per germline. CDR3 amino acids: CASSPQGKSTEAFF. For the CDR3, the DNA is TGTGCCAGCTCACCTCAGGGGAAGAGCACTGAAGCTTTCTTT. The variable domain in full, with the rest retrieved from reference TRBV18 and TRBJ1-1, is NAGVMQNPRHLVRRRGQEARLRCSPMKGHSHVYWYRQLPEEGLKFMVYLQKENIIDESGMPKERFSAEFPKEGPSILRIQQVVRGDSAAYFCASSPQGKSTEAFFGQGTRLTVV.

This clonotype was counted between two and nine times. The chain employs TRBV7-9 and TRBJ1-1; D is unclear. CDR3 length: 11 amino acids. Trimming left V 2 bases short and J 8 bases short, with 6 bases between. Germline values: CDR1 SEHNR, CDR2 FQNEAQ (reference sequence). CDR3 in amino acids: CASSLNFEAFF. In nucleotides, the CDR3 is TGTGCCAGCAGCTTAAATTTCGAAGCTTTCTTT.

This clonotype was seen repeatedly, ten times or more. The chain carries TRBV5-6 and TRBJ2-3, with TRBD2 matching over 12 bases. Trimming cost V 0 bases and J 4 bases; bases outside gene matches: 3. Germline lookup yields CDR1 SGHDT and CDR2 YYEEEE. CDR3 size: 16 residues. CDR3 region: CASSLAASGGADTQYF. The CDR3 region has the DNA TGTGCCAGCAGCTTGGCGGCTAGCGGGGGGGCAGATACGCAGTATTTT. Combining the CDR3 with reference TRBV5-6 and TRBJ2-3 gives the whole variable domain DAGVTQSPTHLIKTRGQQVTLRCSPKSGHDTVSWYQQALGQGPQFIFQYYEEEERQRGNFPDRFSGHQFPNYSSELNVNALLLGDSALYLCASSLAASGGADTQYFGPGTRLTVL.

This clonotype was seen ten or more times. This sequence joins TRBV18 and TRBJ1-2, with a weak D call TRBD1 (6 bases). Trimming took 6 bases from V and 6 from J, leaving 14 bases between them. Germline V gene lookup returns CDR1 KGHSH and CDR2 LQKENI. The CDR3 is made up of 13 amino acids. CDR3 nucleotides: TGTGCCAGCTCGCAGACAGGACCTGATGGCTACACCTTC. This gives the protein CASSQTGPDGYTF.

This clonotype was detected many times. V usage is TRBV4-3 and J usage is TRBJ2-3; D is uncertain. This CDR3 is 16 amino acids long. Looked up from germline, CDR1 is LGHNA and CDR2 is YSLEER. The ends were cut back, 0 bases at V and 0 bases at J, with 10 bases in the middle. CDR3: CASSQDFFQSTDTQYF. DNA of the CDR3: TGCGCCAGCAGCCAAGATTTTTTCCAGAGCACAGATACGCAGTATTTT.

The rearrangement joins TRBV11-2 to TRBJ2-7; D might be TRBD1 (6 bases). V lost 0 bases and J 4 bases, leaving 16 bases between the germline ends. Germline-derived CDR1 and CDR2 are SGHAT and FQNNGV. The CDR3 contains 16 residues. The CDR3, as DNA: TGTGCCAGCAGCTTAGAAGGGGGTCGGACCAAATACGAGCAGTACTTC. Protein: CASSLEGGRTKYEQYF.

This chain connects TRBV6-5 to TRBJ2-7, with 7 bases aligning to TRBD1. CDR3 length: 16 amino acids. The germline V gene has CDR1 MNHEY and CDR2 SVGAGI. With 6 bases clipped from V and 1 base from J, the junction kept 12 bases outside the gene matches. The CDR3 coding sequence is TGTGCCAGCAGACCTACCCCCGGGACAGCTTCCTACGAGCAGTACTTC. It specifies CASRPTPGTASYEQYF.

This clonotype showed up just a few times. This chain uses TRBV5-1 with TRBJ2-7; no reliable D call. Trimming took off 2 bases at V and 2 bases at J, with 14 bases between the two ends. Germline V gene lookup returns CDR1 SGHRS and CDR2 YFSETQ. The CDR3 spans 15 residues. The CDR3 DNA is TGCGCCAGCAGCTTCGAACCGGGTAGGACCTACGAGCAGTACTTC. This gives the protein CASSFEPGRTYEQYF.

This clonotype was detected only once. This chain joins TRBV12-3 or TRBV12-4 and TRBJ2-7; D is unclear. The CDR3 contains 15 residues. V gave up 7 bases and J gave up 2 bases, with 18 bases separating them. CDR3 loop: CASTPEVGLTYEQYF. The CDR3 region has the DNA TGTGCCAGCACCCCTGAAGTCGGATTAACCTACGAGCAGTACTTC.

This clonotype was recorded at least ten times. Sequence at one end of the junction differs from germline and may be a read error. The chain recombines TRBV18 with TRBJ1-1; no definite D call. CDR1 KGHSH and CDR2 LQKENI come from the germline V gene. The CDR3 runs 14 residues. CDR3 in DNA: TGTGCCAGCTCTCCACAGAGCACTAACACTGAAGCTTTCTTT. This codes for CASSPQSTNTEAFF.

This clonotype was counted at least ten times. The gene calls are TRBV18 and TRBJ2-7; no clear D gene. Trimming left V 0 bases short and J 3 bases short, with 9 bases between. Germline V gene lookup returns CDR1 KGHSH and CDR2 LQKENI. The CDR3 is 14 residues long. The CDR3 protein is CASSPPERDYEQYF. The CDR3 DNA sequence: TGTGCCAGCTCACCACCGGAAAGGGACTACGAGCAGTACTTC.

This clonotype was seen repeatedly, ten times or more. This rearrangement joins TRBV4-3 to TRBJ2-5; D remains ambiguous. Trimming left V 0 bases short and J 3 bases short, with 11 bases between. The CDR3 covers 15 residues. The V gene's germline CDR1 is LGHNA and CDR2 YSLEER. The CDR3 sequence is CASSQEETAKETQYF. CDR3 nucleotide sequence: TGCGCCAGCAGCCAAGAGGAAACAGCCAAAGAGACCCAGTACTTC.

This clonotype was seen repeatedly, ten times or more. The V call is TRBV4-1, the J call TRBJ2-7; the D gene could be TRBD1 or TRBD2 (5 bases each). V was clipped by 2 bases and J by 7 bases, with 21 bases between them. Germline loops: CDR1 MGHRA, CDR2 YSYEKL. The CDR3 contains 16 residues. DNA for the CDR3: TGCGCCAGCAGCCAACCGGGAAGGGGCAAACTACGGGAGCAGTACTTC. Translating it yields CASSQPGRGKLREQYF.

The genes are TRBV4-3 and TRBJ2-2; 9 positions match TRBD1. The CDR3 runs to 15 residues. After removal of 8 bases from V and 3 bases from J, the junction contained 7 bases not matched to a gene. Germline V gene lookup returns CDR1 LGHNA and CDR2 YSLEER. In DNA form, the CDR3 reads TGCGCCAGCGCTCCGGGACAGGGTTACACCGGGGAGCTGTTTTTT. This sequence encodes CASAPGQGYTGELFF.